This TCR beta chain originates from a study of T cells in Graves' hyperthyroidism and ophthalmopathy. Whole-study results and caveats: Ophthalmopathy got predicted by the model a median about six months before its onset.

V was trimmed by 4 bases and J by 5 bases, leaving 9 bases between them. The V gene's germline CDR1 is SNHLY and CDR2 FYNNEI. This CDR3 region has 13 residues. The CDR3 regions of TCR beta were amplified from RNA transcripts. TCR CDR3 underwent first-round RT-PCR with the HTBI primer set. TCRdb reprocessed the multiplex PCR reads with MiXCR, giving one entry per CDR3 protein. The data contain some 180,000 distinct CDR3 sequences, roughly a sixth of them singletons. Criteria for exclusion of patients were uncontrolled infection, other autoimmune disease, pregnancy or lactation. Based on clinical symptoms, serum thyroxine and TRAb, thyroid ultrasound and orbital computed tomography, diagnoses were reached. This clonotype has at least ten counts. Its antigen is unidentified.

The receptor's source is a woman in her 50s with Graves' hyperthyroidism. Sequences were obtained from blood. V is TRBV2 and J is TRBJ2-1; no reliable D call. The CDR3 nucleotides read TGTGCCAGCAGTGGGGTGGTCCACAATGAGCAGTTCTTC. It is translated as CASSGVVHNEQFF.